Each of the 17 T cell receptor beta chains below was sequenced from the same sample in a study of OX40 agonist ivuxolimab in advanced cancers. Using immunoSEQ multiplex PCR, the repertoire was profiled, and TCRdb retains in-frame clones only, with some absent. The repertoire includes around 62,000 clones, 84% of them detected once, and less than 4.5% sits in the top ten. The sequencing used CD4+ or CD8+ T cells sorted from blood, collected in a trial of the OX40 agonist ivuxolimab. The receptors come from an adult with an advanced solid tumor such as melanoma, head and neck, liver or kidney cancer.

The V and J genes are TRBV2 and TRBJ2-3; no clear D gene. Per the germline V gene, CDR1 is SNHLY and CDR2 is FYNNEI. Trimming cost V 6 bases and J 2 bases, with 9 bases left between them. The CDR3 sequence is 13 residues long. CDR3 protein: CASSGFYTDTQYF. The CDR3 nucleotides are TGTGCCAGCAGCGGGTTCTACACAGATACGCAGTATTTT. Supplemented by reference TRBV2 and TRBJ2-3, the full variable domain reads EPEVTQTPSHQVTQMGQEVILRCVPISNHLYFYWYRQILGQKVEFLVSFYNNEISEKSEIFDDQFSVERPDGSNFTLKIRSTKLEDSAMYFCASSGFYTDTQYFGPGTRLTVL.

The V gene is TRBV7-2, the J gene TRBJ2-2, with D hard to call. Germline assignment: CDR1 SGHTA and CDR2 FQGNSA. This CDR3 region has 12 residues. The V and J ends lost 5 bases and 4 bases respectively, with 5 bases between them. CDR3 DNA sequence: TGTGCCAGCAGCCGTTTCACCGGGGAGCTGTTTTTT. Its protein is CASSRFTGELFF.

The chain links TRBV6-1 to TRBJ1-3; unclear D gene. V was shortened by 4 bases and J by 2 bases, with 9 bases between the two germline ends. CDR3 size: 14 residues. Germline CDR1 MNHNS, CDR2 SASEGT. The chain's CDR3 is CASSVGGTGNTIYF. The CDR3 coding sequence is TGTGCCAGCAGTGTTGGAGGGACTGGAAACACCATATATTTT.

The CDR3 loop is CATRRGVGTEAFF. In DNA, the CDR3 is TGTGCCACTCGCCGGGGGGTGGGCACTGAAGCTTTCTTT. The rearrangement joins TRBV6-5 to TRBJ1-1; possible D gene TRBD1, 5 bases. The CDR3 contains 13 residues. V dropped 10 bases and J dropped 4 bases, with 16 bases sitting between them. CDR1 and CDR2 from the germline V gene are MNHEY and SVGAGI.

CDR3 sequence reads: CSATTSSEAFF. CDR3 nucleotide sequence: TGCAGTGCTACCACGTCGAGTGAAGCTTTCTTT. The genes are TRBV20-1 and TRBJ1-1; no definite D call. The CDR3 has 11 amino acids. The germline V gene has CDR1 DFQATT and CDR2 SNEGSKA (reference sequence). V gave up 4 bases and J gave up 7 bases, with 10 bases separating them.

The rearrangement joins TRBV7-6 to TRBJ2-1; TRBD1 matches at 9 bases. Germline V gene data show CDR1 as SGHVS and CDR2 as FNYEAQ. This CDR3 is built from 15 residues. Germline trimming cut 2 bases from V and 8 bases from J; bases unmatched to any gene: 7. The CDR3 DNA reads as TGTGCCAGCAGCTTAAGACAGGGGGTCCCCTATGAGCAGTTCTTC. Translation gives CASSLRQGVPYEQFF.

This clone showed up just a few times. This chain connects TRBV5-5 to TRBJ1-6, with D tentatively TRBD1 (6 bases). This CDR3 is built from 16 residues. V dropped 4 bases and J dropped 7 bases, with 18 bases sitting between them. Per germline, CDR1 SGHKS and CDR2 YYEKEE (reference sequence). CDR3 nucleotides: TGTGCCAGCAGCCTTTTAGTAGGGGGTGCCAATTCACCCCTCCACTTT. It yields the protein CASSLLVGGANSPLHF.

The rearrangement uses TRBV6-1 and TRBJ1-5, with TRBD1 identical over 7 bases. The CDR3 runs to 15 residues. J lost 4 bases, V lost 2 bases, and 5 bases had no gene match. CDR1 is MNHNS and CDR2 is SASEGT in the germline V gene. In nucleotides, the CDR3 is TGTGCCAGCAGTGAAATGGGGACAGAAAATCAGCCCCAGCATTTT. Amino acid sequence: CASSEMGTENQPQHF.

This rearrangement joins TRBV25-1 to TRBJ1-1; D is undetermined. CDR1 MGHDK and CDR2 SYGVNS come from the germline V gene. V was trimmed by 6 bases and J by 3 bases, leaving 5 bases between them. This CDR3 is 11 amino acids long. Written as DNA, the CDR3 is TGTGCCAGCAGGGGATACACTGAAGCTTTCTTT. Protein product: CASRGYTEAFF. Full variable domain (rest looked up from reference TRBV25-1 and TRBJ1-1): EADIYQTPRYLVIGTGKKITLECSQTMGHDKMYWYQQDPGMELHLIHYSYGVNSTEKGDLSSESTVSRIRTEHFPLTLESARPSHTSQYLCASRGYTEAFFGQGTRLTVV.

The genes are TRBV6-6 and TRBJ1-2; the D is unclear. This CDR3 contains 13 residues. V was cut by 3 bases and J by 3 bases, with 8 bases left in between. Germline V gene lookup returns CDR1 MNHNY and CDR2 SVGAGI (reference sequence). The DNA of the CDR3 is TGTGCCAGCAGTTATTTGCCAGACTATGGCTACACCTTC. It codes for CASSYLPDYGYTF.

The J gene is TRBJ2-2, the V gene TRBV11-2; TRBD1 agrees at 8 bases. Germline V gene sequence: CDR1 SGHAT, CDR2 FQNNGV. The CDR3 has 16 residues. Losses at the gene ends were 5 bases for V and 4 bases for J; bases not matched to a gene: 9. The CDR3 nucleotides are TGTGCCAGCAGCGCAAGGGACAGGCGTCGCACCGGGGAGCTGTTTTTT. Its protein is CASSARDRRRTGELFF.

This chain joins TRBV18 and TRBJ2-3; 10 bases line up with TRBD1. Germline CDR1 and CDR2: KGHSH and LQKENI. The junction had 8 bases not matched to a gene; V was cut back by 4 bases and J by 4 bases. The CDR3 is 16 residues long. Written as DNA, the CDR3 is TGTGCCAGCTCACGGCCGGGACAGGGGAGGGCAGATACGCAGTATTTT. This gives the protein CASSRPGQGRADTQYF.

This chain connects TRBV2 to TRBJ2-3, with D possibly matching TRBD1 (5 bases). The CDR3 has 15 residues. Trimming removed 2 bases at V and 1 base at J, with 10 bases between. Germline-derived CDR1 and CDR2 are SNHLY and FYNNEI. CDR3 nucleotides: TGTGCCAGCAGTGAAAGGGGAATCGGCACAGATACGCAGTATTTT. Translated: CASSERGIGTDTQYF.

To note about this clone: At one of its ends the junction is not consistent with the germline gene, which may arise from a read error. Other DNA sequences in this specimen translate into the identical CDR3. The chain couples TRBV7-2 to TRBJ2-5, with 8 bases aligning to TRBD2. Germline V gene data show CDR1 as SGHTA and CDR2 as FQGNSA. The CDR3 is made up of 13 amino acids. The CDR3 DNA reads TGTGCCAGCAGCACGGTCGGGGGGGAGACTCAGTACTTC. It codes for CASSTVGGETQYF.

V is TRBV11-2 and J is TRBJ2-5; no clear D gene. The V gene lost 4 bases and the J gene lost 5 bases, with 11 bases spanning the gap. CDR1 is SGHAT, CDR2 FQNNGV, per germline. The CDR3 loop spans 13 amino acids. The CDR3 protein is CASSSLVGETQYF. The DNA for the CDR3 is TGTGCCAGCAGCTCGTTAGTTGGGGAGACCCAGTACTTC.

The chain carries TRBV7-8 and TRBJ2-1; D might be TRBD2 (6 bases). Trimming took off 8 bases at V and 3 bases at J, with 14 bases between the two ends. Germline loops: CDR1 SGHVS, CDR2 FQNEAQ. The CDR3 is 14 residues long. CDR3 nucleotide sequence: TGTGCCAGCTCATCGTGGAGGGACTACAATGAGCAGTTCTTC. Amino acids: CASSSWRDYNEQFF. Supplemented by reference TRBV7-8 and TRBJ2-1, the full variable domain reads GAGVSQSPRYKVAKRGQDVALRCDPISGHVSLFWYQQALGQGPEFLTYFQNEAQLDKSGLPSDRFFAERPEGSVSTLKIQRTQQEDSAVYLCASSSWRDYNEQFFGPGTRLTVL.

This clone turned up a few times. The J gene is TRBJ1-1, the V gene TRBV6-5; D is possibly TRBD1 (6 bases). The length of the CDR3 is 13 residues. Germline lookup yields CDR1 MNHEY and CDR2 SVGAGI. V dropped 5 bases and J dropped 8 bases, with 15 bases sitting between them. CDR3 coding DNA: TGTGCCAGCAGTACGCCCGACAGGAAAGAAGCTTTCTTT. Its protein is CASSTPDRKEAFF.